This T cell receptor beta chain was recovered during a study of a mutant IDH1 vaccine in newly diagnosed glioma. Study in general: Patients' prior therapy spanned radiotherapy, temozolomide, or both; most underwent both.

General study points: Of the patients, around 93% had vaccine-induced immune responses.

With regard to this clone: What it recognizes is unknown.

The time point is: baseline, week 1 (first vaccination visit). Stated treatment: pre-vaccination baseline after standard-of-care therapy. This CDR3 has 13 amino acids. Trimming removed 0 bases at V and 2 bases at J, with 5 bases between. Germline loops: CDR1 SGHRS, CDR2 YFSETQ. TCRdb's table, derived via immunoSEQ multiplex PCR, lists solely in-frame clones and lacks some. Altogether about 30,000 clones are present, roughly 82% being singletons, with the ten largest covering roughly 20%. The chain recombines TRBV5-1 with TRBJ1-2; D is unresolved. The source is a young man with glioma. The sequenced sample was PBMCs, obtained from a glioma patient treated with radiotherapy, temozolomide or both. CDR3 nucleotides: TGCGCCAGCAGCTTGGCTCAGAACTATGGCTACACCTTC. Translation: CASSLAQNYGYTF.